A selection of T cell receptor beta chains follows, all from one sample in a study of post-analysis software for immune sequencing data. Each CDR3 protein gets one entry after TCRdb re-called the PCR reads with MiXCR. The table lists 650,000 to 900,000 distinct CDR3 sequences, approximately 44% of them singletons, with roughly 5% in the top ten. The specimen was blood. The receptors stem from a girl aged 10 to 17 with multiple sclerosis. Each CDR3 is given with its conserved first and last residue. The D gene is left open where the match is weak. Where a row states a size, it is once, few, many or the class of an expanded clone; other rows omit it.

>NA|TRBJ1-6|TRBV12-3/TRBV12-4|NA
CASSSQGPSPLHF
TGTGCCAGCAGTTCACAGGGTCCTTCACCCCTCCACTTT
>NA|TRBJ1-1|TRBV5-1|TRBD1
CASSLGPGQGMTEAFF
TGCGCCAGCAGCTTGGGACCCGGACAGGGAATGACGGAAGCTTTCTTT
>NA|TRBJ2-5|TRBV21-1|NA
CASSKGQLQETQYF
TGTGCCAGCAGCAAAGGACAGCTCCAAGAGACCCAGTACTTC
>NA|TRBJ1-1|TRBV6-5|NA
CASSRGTPGSTEAFF
TGTGCCAGCAGCCGAGGGACACCGGGAAGCACTGAAGCTTTCTTT
>NA|TRBJ2-4|TRBV7-3|TRBD2
CASSPGGIAGVAKNIQYF
TGTGCCAGCAGCCCCGGGGGAATAGCGGGAGTGGCCAAAAACATTCAGTACTTC
>NA|TRBJ1-2|TRBV7-8|NA
CASSSIRGLGYTF
TGTGCCAGCAGTAGTATCCGGGGCCTCGGCTACACCTTC
>NA|TRBJ2-7|TRBV7-2|TRBD2
CASSLGASGNEQYF
TGTGCCAGCAGCTTAGGAGCTAGCGGGAACGAGCAGTACTTC
>NA|TRBJ2-1|TRBV4-2|NA
CASSQEWQGLYNEQFF
TGTGCCAGCAGCCAAGAGTGGCAGGGGCTGTACAATGAGCAGTTCTTC
>NA|TRBJ1-2|TRBV9|NA
CASSPTLNYGYTF
TGTGCCAGCAGCCCCACCCTGAACTATGGCTACACCTTC
>once|TRBJ1-2|TRBV7-2|TRBD1
CAWTKGTGLFNYGYTF
TGCGCCTGGACTAAAGGGACAGGACTCTTTAACTATGGCTACACCTTC
>NA|TRBJ2-7|TRBV20-1|TRBD2
CSARDFRGTSGRASSYEQYF
TGCAGTGCTAGAGATTTTCGTGGGACTAGCGGGAGGGCCAGCTCCTACGAGCAGTACTTC
>NA|TRBJ2-1|TRBV28|TRBD1
CASGPGTGGLLQYEQFF
TGTGCCAGCGGTCCAGGGACAGGGGGCCTATTACAGTATGAGCAGTTCTTC
>few|TRBJ2-7|TRBV28|NA
CASSLTTDEQYF
TGTGCCAGCAGTCTTACGACGGACGAGCAGTACTTC
>NA|TRBJ1-2|TRBV4-3|TRBD1
CASSQVRGTVDGYTF
TGCGCCAGCAGCCAAGTCCGTGGGACAGTTGACGGCTACACCTTC
>few|TRBJ2-7|TRBV9|NA
CASSVDQGTGYDEQYF
TGTGCCAGCAGCGTAGACCAGGGAACAGGGTACGACGAGCAGTACTTC
>NA|TRBJ1-6|TRBV20-1|NA
CSARDSGRVDGGSPLHF
TGCAGTGCTAGAGATAGCGGGCGTGTGGACGGGGGGTCACCCCTCCACTTT
>few|TRBJ2-3|TRBV4-1|NA
CASSQAEQGSTDTQYF
TGCGCCAGCAGCCAAGCCGAACAGGGTTCTACAGATACGCAGTATTTT
>NA|TRBJ2-7|TRBV27|NA
CASSPTADNYEQYF
TGTGCCAGCAGCCCGACAGCGGACAACTACGAGCAGTACTTC
>NA|TRBJ2-2|TRBV5-1|NA
CASSLEARGPTGELFF
TGCGCCAGCAGCTTGGAGGCCCGGGGCCCAACCGGGGAGCTGTTTTTT
>NA|TRBJ1-2|TRBV7-9|NA
CASSSGSVGGYTF
TGTGCCAGCAGCTCTGGCTCAGTTGGTGGCTACACCTTC
>NA|TRBJ2-5|TRBV7-2|TRBD2
CASSLEELAGGGETQYF
TGTGCCAGCAGCTTAGAGGAACTAGCGGGAGGTGGGGAGACCCAGTACTTC
>NA|TRBJ1-1|TRBV20-1|NA
CSARFKNTEAFF
TGCAGTGCTAGGTTCAAGAACACTGAAGCTTTCTTT
>NA|TRBJ1-6|TRBV7-2|NA
CTSSPYSGGNSPLHF
TGTACCAGCAGCCCCTATTCGGGGGGCAATTCACCCCTCCACTTT
>NA|TRBJ2-2|TRBV29-1|NA
CSATRVGTGELFF
TGCAGCGCTACGCGCGTCGGCACCGGGGAGCTGTTTTTT
>NA|TRBJ1-1|TRBV7-3|NA
CASSLGGRNLEAFF
TGTGCCAGCAGCTTGGGGGGTCGTAACCTTGAAGCTTTCTTT